This T cell receptor (beta chain) was observed in a study of T cells after yellow fever vaccination. Findings and caveats of the study: Clones that expanded after primary vaccination mostly reappeared after the booster (96% CD4, 88% CD8).

Note on this clonotype: The antigen is undetermined.

TCRdb reanalysed the 5' RACE reads using MiXCR and keeps one entry per CDR3 protein. The sample gives about 220,000 distinct CDR3 sequences, 2.5% to 3.5% of which show up once; about 3% is in the top ten. Germline CDR1 is KGHSH and CDR2 is LQKENI. This CDR3 region has 13 residues. V lost 3 bases, J lost 2 bases, and 8 bases lay in between. This clonotype was sampled from a man aged 18 to 30 who received the YFV17D yellow fever vaccine. The chain links TRBV18 to TRBJ2-7; D is uncertain. The source was CD4+ T cells sorted from PBMCs, collected 10 days after the yellow fever booster vaccination. In DNA form, the CDR3 reads TGTGCCAGCTCACCGGCGGCCGCCTACGAGCAGTACGTC. Protein sequence: CASSPAAAYEQYV.